The T cell receptor beta chain under discussion was sequenced for a study of blood T cell repertoires in COVID-19. The overall study: PBMCs, B-cell-depleted T cells, or T cells were the source of the cDNA or gDNA that made up the material.

The CDR3 spans 14 residues. Germline loops: CDR1 LNHNV, CDR2 YYDKDF (reference sequence). With 0 bases removed from V and 8 bases from J, the gap between germline ends came to 13 bases. In the original analysis: Counts of nucleated cells, estimated from reference gene primer amplification, were obtained. Here immunoSEQ multiplex PCR was the method, and the copy in TCRdb shows in-frame clones only, minus some. Clone size and V and J calls were adopted from that table, with D and trimming inferred from the DNA. The sample shows under 300,000 clones, about nine tenths of them seen only once. Enrollees, about 18 to 89 years old, lived in about two dozen US areas.

The sequence derives from a woman aged 45-60 years who had recovered from COVID-19. This chain connects TRBV15 to TRBJ1-2; perhaps TRBD1 as D (5 bases). The specimen was PBMCs or T cells enriched from blood (not recorded which). In DNA form, the CDR3 reads TGTGCCACCAGCAGAGAGGCAGGGCGAGAGGGCTACACCTTC. It is translated as CATSREAGREGYTF.